This entry lists 32 T cell receptor beta chains sequenced from one sample in a study of lymphopenia after photon versus proton radiotherapy. TCRdb's table, derived via immunoSEQ multiplex PCR, lists solely in-frame clones and lacks some. The table lists about 7,300 clones, under 90% of them singletons. The sample consisted of peripheral blood, taken from a patient treated with photon-based radiotherapy. The source is a man aged 60 to 75 with cholangiocarcinoma.

This clone has more than one count but fewer than ten. The chain employs TRBV4-2 and TRBJ2-2; the match to TRBD1 covers 8 bases. V lost 4 bases to trimming and J lost 6 bases; unmatched junction nucleotides: 7. Germline values: CDR1 LGHNA, CDR2 YNFKEQ. The CDR3 loop spans 15 amino acids. The CDR3 sequence: CASSLGQGISGELFF. CDR3 bases: TGTGCCAGCAGCCTTGGACAGGGAATATCCGGGGAGCTGTTTTTT.

V and J are TRBV11-2 and TRBJ2-7; the D gene is possibly TRBD2 (5 bases). Germline CDR1 SGHAT, CDR2 FQNNGV. The CDR3 sequence is 17 residues long. With 5 bases removed from V and 6 bases from J, the gap between germline ends came to 26 bases. The CDR3 protein is CASSKGTIGLNGGEQYF. CDR3 DNA sequence: TGTGCCAGCAGCAAGGGCACCATAGGACTCAATGGAGGCGAGCAGTACTTC.

The chain is built from TRBV6-1 and TRBJ2-1; 9 nucleotides match TRBD2. V lost 7 bases and J lost 8; bases outside the gene matches: 12. The CDR3 runs 15 residues. Germline V CDR1 and CDR2: MNHNS, SASEGT. The chain's CDR3 is CASIPGLAVIHEQFF. The CDR3, as DNA: TGTGCCAGCATCCCGGGACTAGCAGTTATCCATGAGCAGTTCTTC.

This rearrangement joins TRBV5-4 to TRBJ1-1; 7 bases are shared with TRBD1. J gave up 1 base and V 4 bases, and 7 bases lay outside the gene matches. Germline CDR1 reads SGHNT; CDR2 reads YYREEE (reference sequence). The CDR3 loop spans 15 amino acids. The CDR3: CASSDRTGANTEAFF. CDR3 in DNA: TGTGCCAGCAGCGACAGGACAGGTGCGAACACTGAAGCTTTCTTT.

This chain uses TRBV5-1 with TRBJ2-2; 7 bases fit TRBD2. This CDR3 has 17 residues. With V trimmed by 4 bases and J by 6 bases, 15 bases remained unmatched. Germline V gene lookup returns CDR1 SGHRS and CDR2 YFSETQ. CDR3 bases: TGCGCCAGCAGCGTCCTAGCGGACACGTCGGGACCCGGGGAGCTGTTTTTT. Protein sequence: CASSVLADTSGPGELFF.

This chain links TRBV28 with TRBJ2-7, with 9 bases fitting TRBD1. V was clipped by 2 bases and J by 4 bases; unmatched bases: 6. Germline CDR1 MDHEN, CDR2 SYDVKM. This CDR3 comprises 15 residues. The CDR3 region has the DNA TGTGCCAGCAGTTTACTGACAGGGGGGCCTTACGAGCAGTACTTC. Residues: CASSLLTGGPYEQYF.

This clone was counted only a few times. This chain uses TRBV28 with TRBJ1-5; the match to TRBD1 covers 11 bases. V was pared by 8 bases and J by 3 bases, with 6 bases of the junction left unmatched. This CDR3 has 15 amino acids. CDR1 is MDHEN and CDR2 is SYDVKM in the germline V gene. Written as DNA, the CDR3 is TGTGCCAGCGAGGGACAGGGGGTCGCCAATCAGCCCCAGCATTTT. Residues: CASEGQGVANQPQHF. The full variable domain, its missing parts supplied by reference TRBV28 and TRBJ1-5, is DVKVTQSSRYLVKRTGEKVFLECVQDMDHENMFWYRQDPGLGLRLIYFSYDVKMKEKGDIPEGYSVSREKKERFSLILESASTNQTSMYLCASEGQGVANQPQHFGDGTRLSIL.

The V and J genes are TRBV9 and TRBJ2-7; D gene ambiguous. The germline V gene has CDR1 SGDLS and CDR2 YYNGEE. CDR3 length equals 13 residues. The ends were cut back, 2 bases at V and 6 bases at J, with 12 bases in the middle. The CDR3 bases are TGTGCCAGCAGCGTCACCCCTTCAACCGAGCAGTACTTC. As protein: CASSVTPSTEQYF.

V gene TRBV15 combines with J gene TRBJ1-5; weak D call: TRBD1 (6 bases). Germline CDR1 LNHNV, CDR2 YYDKDF (reference sequence). The CDR3 sequence is 14 residues long. Trimming left V 1 base short and J 11 bases short, with 15 bases between. Here the CDR3 reads CATSRGDKGGAQHF. In nucleotides, the CDR3 is TGTGCCACCAGCAGAGGGGACAAGGGCGGAGCCCAGCATTTT.

The chain combines TRBV27 with TRBJ2-3; D is unclear. This CDR3 has 10 residues. V was clipped by 6 bases and J by 8 bases, with 6 bases between them. Germline-derived CDR1 and CDR2 are MNHEY and SMNVEV (reference sequence). CDR3 protein: CASSPGTQYF. CDR3 DNA: TGTGCCAGCAGCCCTGGTACGCAGTATTTT.

The CDR3 loop reads CASRGDNTGELFF. Here the CDR3 DNA reads TGTGCCAGCAGGGGGGACAACACCGGGGAGCTGTTTTTT. The chain carries TRBV2 and TRBJ2-2, with D perhaps assigned TRBD1 or TRBD2 (5 bases each). The V end lost 6 bases, the J end lost 2 bases, and 7 bases lay between the germline ends. This CDR3 region has 13 residues. In germline, CDR1 is SNHLY, CDR2 FYNNEI.

V and J are TRBV11-2 and TRBJ2-5, with 12 bases lining up with TRBD2. Looked up from germline, CDR1 is SGHAT and CDR2 is FQNNGV. V shed 2 bases and J 4 bases; nucleotides not matched to a gene: 5. This CDR3 is built from 16 residues. As DNA, the CDR3 is TGTGCCAGCAGCTTATTACTAGCGGGAGGTTTAGAGACCCAGTACTTC. It yields the protein CASSLLLAGGLETQYF.

V usage is TRBV5-1 and J usage is TRBJ1-6; D is uncertain. V was cut by 0 bases and J by 5 bases, with 6 bases left in between. Per the germline V gene, CDR1 is SGHRS and CDR2 is YFSETQ. CDR3 size: 14 residues. This CDR3 is CASSLEQNNSPLHF. The CDR3 nucleotides read TGCGCCAGCAGCTTGGAACAGAATAATTCACCCCTCCACTTT.

This sequence joins TRBV10-3 and TRBJ2-1; a possible D gene is TRBD2 (6 bases). The CDR3 runs 14 residues. Germline CDR1 ENHRY, CDR2 SYGVKD. V lost 2 bases and J lost 4, with 9 bases in between. The CDR3 sequence: CAISETSFYNEQFF. The CDR3 DNA reads as TGTGCCATCAGTGAGACTAGCTTTTACAATGAGCAGTTCTTC.

This chain connects TRBV5-5 to TRBJ1-5; D uncertain. This CDR3 spans 16 amino acids. V lost 0 bases and J 4 bases, leaving 14 bases between the germline ends. Germline CDR1 is SGHKS and CDR2 is YYEKEE (reference sequence). The CDR3 region has the DNA TGTGCCAGCAGCTTGGGGACCAGTTTGATTAATCAGCCCCAGCATTTT. Protein: CASSLGTSLINQPQHF. Drawing the rest from reference TRBV5-5 and TRBJ1-5, the complete variable domain is DAGVTQSPTHLIKTRGQQVTLRCSPISGHKSVSWYQQVLGQGPQFIFQYYEKEERGRGNFPDRFSARQFPNYSSELNVNALLLGDSALYLCASSLGTSLINQPQHFGDGTRLSIL.

The rearrangement links TRBV4-1 to TRBJ2-5, with 7 positions matching TRBD2. The V gene's germline CDR1 is MGHRA and CDR2 YSYEKL. After removal of 0 bases from V and 2 bases from J, the junction contained 6 bases not matched to a gene. The CDR3 length is 16 residues. The DNA for the CDR3 is TGCGCCAGCAGCCAAGACTGGGGGGGAGTTCAAGAGACCCAGTACTTC. The encoded protein is CASSQDWGGVQETQYF.

The V call is TRBV7-8, the J call TRBJ1-1, with 8 positions matching TRBD1. There are 16 residues in the CDR3. The germline CDR1 and CDR2 sequences are SGHVS and FQNEAQ. The trim removed 4 bases at V and 0 bases at J, leaving 7 bases unmatched. The CDR3 region is CASSSVAGGVNTEAFF. CDR3 DNA sequence: TGTGCCAGCAGCTCCGTCGCAGGGGGCGTGAACACTGAAGCTTTCTTT.

The chain joins TRBV6-1 to TRBJ1-1; 7 positions agree with TRBD1. Losses at the gene ends were 0 bases for V and 10 bases for J; bases not matched to a gene: 5. Germline loops: CDR1 MNHNS, CDR2 SASEGT. The CDR3 loop spans 13 amino acids. As DNA, the CDR3 is TGTGCCAGCAGTGAAGCTGAGGGGGCGAGAGCTTTCTTT. This encodes CASSEAEGARAFF.

The chain joins TRBV11-2 to TRBJ2-7; 9 nucleotides align to TRBD1. The CDR3 runs to 15 residues. Per germline, CDR1 SGHAT and CDR2 FQNNGV. Germline trimming cut 2 bases from V and 6 bases from J; bases unmatched to any gene: 8. The CDR3 nucleotides are TGTGCCAGCAGCTTACTACAGGGGGCGCTGAGCGAGCAGTACTTC. Protein: CASSLLQGALSEQYF.

The V call is TRBV13, the J call TRBJ2-7; the D is unclear. Germline CDR1 PRHDT, CDR2 FYEKMQ (reference sequence). CDR3 length equals 14 residues. V dropped 0 bases and J dropped 7 bases, with 13 bases sitting between them. CDR3 region: CASSLGRAEREQYF. The CDR3 DNA sequence: TGTGCCAGCAGCTTAGGCCGGGCCGAGAGGGAGCAGTACTTC.

For the CDR3, the DNA is TGTGCCAGCAGCTTAGGGGGGGCGGGGAATTCACCCCTCCACTTT. Protein sequence: CASSLGGAGNSPLHF. The chain carries TRBV7-6 and TRBJ1-6, with TRBD1 as a possible D gene (6 bases). This CDR3 is built from 15 residues. Germline CDR1 reads SGHVS; CDR2 reads FNYEAQ. Trimming removed 1 base at V and 7 bases at J, with 11 bases between.

The V call is TRBV5-1, the J call TRBJ2-7; a weak D match, TRBD2 (6 bases). Trimming removed 4 bases at V and 1 base at J, with 15 bases between. Germline values: CDR1 SGHRS, CDR2 YFSETQ. This CDR3 is built from 15 residues. The CDR3 loop reads CASSTGDFPSYEQYF. The CDR3 DNA is TGCGCCAGCAGCACGGGGGACTTCCCGTCCTACGAGCAGTACTTC.

This chain uses TRBV13 with TRBJ2-3; D is uncertain. Germline CDR1 and CDR2: PRHDT and FYEKMQ (reference sequence). V lost 5 bases to trimming and J lost 0 bases, with 3 bases between them. The CDR3 spans 12 residues. The CDR3 coding sequence is TGTGCCAGCAGCCCGAGCACAGATACGCAGTATTTT. Protein product: CASSPSTDTQYF.

The gene calls are TRBV7-9 and TRBJ2-1, with 10 bases fitting TRBD2. The CDR3 loop spans 15 amino acids. Germline values: CDR1 SEHNR, CDR2 FQNEAQ (reference sequence). J lost 9 bases, V lost 6 bases, and 11 bases had no gene match. Here the CDR3 DNA reads TGTGCCAGCAGTTCCCTAGCGGGAGTATCAGTTGAGCAGTTCTTC. Protein sequence: CASSSLAGVSVEQFF. The complete variable domain, with remaining parts taken from reference TRBV7-9 and TRBJ2-1, reads DTGVSQNPRHKITKRGQNVTFRCDPISEHNRLYWYRQTLGQGPEFLTYFQNEAQLEKSRLLSDRFSAERPKGSFSTLEIQRTEQGDSAMYLCASSSLAGVSVEQFFGPGTRLTVL.

This clone was picked up one time. The CDR3 loop is CASSDLDTSAQYF. The CDR3 DNA is TGTGCCAGCAGTGACCTGGACACTAGCGCGCAGTACTTC. This sequence joins TRBV6-5 and TRBJ2-7; 7 nucleotides agree with TRBD2. The CDR3 runs to 13 residues. CDR1 and CDR2 from the germline V gene are MNHEY and SVGAGI. V was pared by 5 bases and J by 9 bases, with 10 bases of the junction left unmatched.

This sequence joins TRBV28 and TRBJ1-2; D remains ambiguous. The CDR3 contains 13 residues. CDR1 is MDHEN and CDR2 is SYDVKM in the germline V gene. V lost 8 bases, J lost 2 bases, and 12 bases lay in between. This CDR3 reads CASLDLRNYGYTF. Here the CDR3 DNA reads TGTGCCAGCCTGGACCTGAGGAACTATGGCTACACCTTC.

The DNA for the CDR3 is TGTGCCAGTAGGGACGACACAGATACGCAGTATTTT. It is translated as CASRDDTDTQYF. The chain joins TRBV19 to TRBJ2-3; D is uncertain. The germline V gene has CDR1 LNHDA and CDR2 SQIVND (reference sequence). V was clipped by 6 bases and J by 2 bases, with 6 bases between them. The CDR3 runs 12 residues.

The V gene is TRBV7-9, the J gene TRBJ1-1, with D maybe TRBD1 (5 bases). The V end lost 1 base, the J end lost 10 bases, and 16 bases lay between the germline ends. Germline assignment: CDR1 SEHNR and CDR2 FQNEAQ (reference sequence). CDR3 length: 14 amino acids. CDR3 region: CASSLGQTEASAFF. For the CDR3, the DNA is TGTGCCAGCAGCTTAGGACAGACTGAAGCCTCAGCTTTCTTT. Full variable domain (remainder filled in from reference TRBV7-9 and TRBJ1-1): DTGVSQNPRHKITKRGQNVTFRCDPISEHNRLYWYRQTLGQGPEFLTYFQNEAQLEKSRLLSDRFSAERPKGSFSTLEIQRTEQGDSAMYLCASSLGQTEASAFFGQGTRLTVV.

The J gene is TRBJ2-7, the V gene TRBV5-1; D is undetermined. V was trimmed by 1 base and J by 0 bases, leaving 14 bases between them. The CDR3 is 16 amino acids. Germline V gives CDR1 SGHRS, CDR2 YFSETQ. As DNA, the CDR3 is TGCGCCAGCAGCTTGACTTCGGGTAGTACCTCCTACGAGCAGTACTTC. Amino acids: CASSLTSGSTSYEQYF.

This clone turned up a few times. The V and J genes are TRBV28 and TRBJ1-1, with 7 bases lining up with TRBD1. V was clipped by 5 bases and J by 11 bases; unmatched bases: 5. The length of the CDR3 is 11 residues. Germline CDR1 MDHEN, CDR2 SYDVKM. This CDR3 reads CASSPGQQAFF. The CDR3 DNA sequence: TGTGCCAGCAGTCCGGGACAGCAGGCTTTCTTT. Looking up the rest from reference TRBV28 and TRBJ1-1 gives the full variable domain: DVKVTQSSRYLVKRTGEKVFLECVQDMDHENMFWYRQDPGLGLRLIYFSYDVKMKEKGDIPEGYSVSREKKERFSLILESASTNQTSMYLCASSPGQQAFFGQGTRLTVV.

This chain uses TRBV6-5 with TRBJ2-1, with D possibly TRBD1 on 6 matching bases. CDR1 and CDR2 from the germline V gene are MNHEY and SVGAGI. The CDR3 is 15 amino acids. Trimming removed 5 bases at V and 3 bases at J, with 14 bases between. In DNA form, the CDR3 reads TGTGCCAGCAGTGTAGGACAGTTTAACTACAATGAGCAGTTCTTC. Amino acids: CASSVGQFNYNEQFF.

The chain combines TRBV15 with TRBJ2-7; TRBD1 aligns across 8 bases. J lost 3 bases, V lost 3 bases, and 13 bases had no gene match. The CDR3 runs 17 residues. The germline CDR1 and CDR2 sequences are LNHNV and YYDKDF (reference sequence). The CDR3 DNA follows: TGTGCCACCAGCAGGTCGGACAGGGCAAATTTTCGCTACGAGCAGTACTTC. It translates to CATSRSDRANFRYEQYF.